These 15 T cell receptor beta chains were all obtained from the same sample, sequenced in a study of cytomegalovirus exposure and HLA in healthy donors. This PCR relied on a set of 60 Vbeta primers and 13 Jbeta primers. Data came from immunoSEQ multiplex PCR; TCRdb stores just in-frame clones and leaves some out. The sample has 120,000 or so clones, around three quarters seen once. The specimen was PBMCs. The origin of the receptors is a woman aged 40 to 55 in good health and CMV-seronegative.

In nucleotides, the CDR3 is TGCGCCAGCAGCCAGGCTACAGGATCCCACTCTGGAAACACCATATATTTT. Encoded protein: CASSQATGSHSGNTIYF. The chain uses TRBV4-3 and TRBJ1-3; a possible D gene is TRBD1 (5 bases). Trimming removed 3 bases at V and 0 bases at J, with 15 bases between. The CDR3 extends over 17 amino acids. Per the germline V gene, CDR1 is LGHNA and CDR2 is YSLEER.

This chain joins TRBV19 and TRBJ2-1; D is perhaps TRBD1 (7 bases). Looked up from germline, CDR1 is LNHDA and CDR2 is SQIVND (reference sequence). V dropped 9 bases and J dropped 4 bases, with 19 bases sitting between them. There are 15 residues in the CDR3. The CDR3 coding sequence is TGTGCCAGCCAAGAGACAGGGAGGAGGTACAATGAGCAGTTCTTC. This gives the protein CASQETGRRYNEQFF.

The chain uses TRBV5-4 and TRBJ2-7, with D possibly TRBD1 on 5 matching bases. The CDR3 is made up of 14 amino acids. In germline, CDR1 is SGHNT, CDR2 YYREEE (reference sequence). V lost 3 bases, J lost 2 bases, and 12 bases lay in between. Written as DNA, the CDR3 is TGTGCCAGCAGCTCCCCGACAGCGACCTACGAGCAGTACTTC. Translating it yields CASSSPTATYEQYF.

This clone was counted between two and nine times. The genes are TRBV7-3 and TRBJ2-7, with TRBD1 matching over 9 bases. After removal of 5 bases from V and 4 bases from J, the junction contained 3 bases not matched to a gene. The CDR3 sequence is 13 residues long. Looked up from germline, CDR1 is SGHTA and CDR2 is FQGTGA. CDR3: CASSPGQGYEQYF. CDR3 nucleotide sequence: TGTGCCAGCAGCCCTGGACAGGGGTACGAGCAGTACTTC.

V gene TRBV11-2 combines with J gene TRBJ1-1, with a weak D call TRBD1 (6 bases). The CDR3 loop spans 14 amino acids. Trimming left V 5 bases short and J 0 bases short, with 10 bases between. The germline V gene encodes CDR1 SGHAT and CDR2 FQNNGV. This CDR3 is CASSTNRVNTEAFF. The CDR3 nucleotides are TGTGCCAGCAGCACGAACAGGGTGAACACTGAAGCTTTCTTT.

The rearrangement uses TRBV28 and TRBJ2-7; TRBD2 might be the D (6 bases). This CDR3 has 17 residues. Germline CDR1 reads MDHEN; CDR2 reads SYDVKM. V was clipped by 3 bases and J by 2 bases, with 20 bases between them. The CDR3 sequence is CASSFPSLGLSTYEQYF. For the CDR3, the DNA is TGTGCCAGCAGTTTTCCTAGCCTGGGACTCTCAACCTACGAGCAGTACTTC.

The V and J genes are TRBV28 and TRBJ2-5, with TRBD1 matching over 8 bases. CDR3 size: 14 residues. V dropped 7 bases and J dropped 9; count of bases not matched to a gene: 13. Germline CDR1 MDHEN, CDR2 SYDVKM. The CDR3 reads CASIPRGHSGAQYF. The CDR3 nucleotides read TGTGCCAGCATACCCAGGGGGCACTCTGGGGCCCAGTACTTC.

The DNA for the CDR3 is TGTGCCAGCAGGCCGGGGTCTGGAAACACCATATATTTT. Encoded protein: CASRPGSGNTIYF. The chain has TRBV9 and TRBJ1-3; D remains ambiguous. Per germline, CDR1 SGDLS and CDR2 YYNGEE. This CDR3 comprises 13 residues. The V end lost 5 bases, the J end lost 1 base, and 7 bases lay between the germline ends. Based on the CDR3 plus reference TRBV9 and TRBJ1-3, the full variable domain is DSGVTQTPKHLITATGQRVTLRCSPRSGDLSVYWYQQSLDQGLQFLIQYYNGEERAKGNILERFSAQQFPDLHSELNLSSLELGDSALYFCASRPGSGNTIYFGEGSWLTVV.

This clone was seen a few times. The V call is TRBV5-4, the J call TRBJ1-3; D uncertain. Per germline, CDR1 SGHNT and CDR2 YYREEE (reference sequence). The CDR3 has 14 amino acids. The ends were cut back, 4 bases at V and 2 bases at J, with 10 bases in the middle. CDR3: CASSQHLAGNTIYF. The CDR3 DNA reads as TGTGCCAGCAGCCAACATCTGGCTGGAAACACCATATATTTT.

J is TRBJ2-1 and V is TRBV5-1; D is possibly TRBD2 (5 bases). Trimming shortened V by 5 bases and J by 4 bases, and 13 bases separated the two germline ends. CDR3 length equals 14 residues. Germline values: CDR1 SGHRS, CDR2 YFSETQ. The CDR3 DNA reads as TGCGCCAGCAGTGTCGGAGGAGATTACAATGAGCAGTTCTTC. Amino acid sequence: CASSVGGDYNEQFF.

The table lists this clone with a count of one. The chain combines TRBV10-1 with TRBJ1-3; a weak D match, TRBD1 (5 bases). Deletions cut 3 bases from V and 2 bases from J, with 8 bases between. The germline CDR1 and CDR2 sequences are WNHNN and SYGVQD (reference sequence). The CDR3 is 14 amino acids. The CDR3, as DNA: TGCGCCAGCAGTGACGGGGGGACTGGAAACACCATATATTTT. It is translated as CASSDGGTGNTIYF.

The chain links TRBV25-1 to TRBJ1-1; D is possibly TRBD1 (5 bases). The germline CDR1 and CDR2 sequences are MGHDK and SYGVNS. The CDR3 covers 13 residues. V was shortened by 0 bases and J by 4 bases, with 6 bases between the two germline ends. The CDR3 protein is CASSEYGGTEAFF. CDR3 coding DNA: TGTGCCAGCAGTGAATACGGGGGCACTGAAGCTTTCTTT. The whole variable domain, remainder taken from reference TRBV25-1 and TRBJ1-1, is EADIYQTPRYLVIGTGKKITLECSQTMGHDKMYWYQQDPGMELHLIHYSYGVNSTEKGDLSSESTVSRIRTEHFPLTLESARPSHTSQYLCASSEYGGTEAFFGQGTRLTVV.

The J gene is TRBJ2-1, the V gene TRBV11-1, with TRBD1 as a possible D gene (6 bases). The CDR3 sequence is 16 residues long. The V end lost 4 bases, the J end lost 4 bases, and 17 bases lay between the germline ends. Germline V gives CDR1 SGHAT, CDR2 FQDESV (reference sequence). The CDR3 DNA reads as TGTGCCAGCAGCTCTACTGATGGGGGCTCGTACAATGAGCAGTTCTTC. Protein: CASSSTDGGSYNEQFF.

The chain has TRBV28 and TRBJ2-1; no definite D call. Looked up from germline, CDR1 is MDHEN and CDR2 is SYDVKM. The V end lost 3 bases, the J end lost 0 bases, and 9 bases lay between the germline ends. The CDR3 length is 15 residues. The CDR3 spells CASSFTPSSYNEQFF. The CDR3 bases are TGTGCCAGCAGTTTTACTCCGAGCTCCTACAATGAGCAGTTCTTC.

The gene calls are TRBV21-1 and TRBJ2-7; TRBD2, the table's D call, was not compared with the DNA. TRBV21-1 is listed as a pseudogene. The CDR3 is made up of 14 amino acids. CDR3 sequence (DNA): TGTGCCAGGCTCTCCGGGACTAGGGACTACGAGCAGTACTTC. It is translated as CARLSGTRDYEQYF.